Shown below are 18 T cell receptor beta chains from a single sample sequenced in a study of cytomegalovirus exposure and HLA in healthy donors. Primers: 60 Vbeta forward and 13 Jbeta reverse. The protocol was immunoSEQ multiplex PCR, while the TCRdb copy is restricted to in-frame clones and leaves out a portion. The sample has about 160,000 clones, over 70% seen once. The sequenced sample consisted of PBMCs. The receptor source for this set is a man aged 18 to 30 in good health and CMV-seropositive.

This chain joins TRBV18 and TRBJ2-5, with D possibly being TRBD1 (5 bases). Trimming took off 4 bases at V and 4 bases at J, with 10 bases between the two ends. The CDR3 loop spans 13 amino acids. Per germline, CDR1 KGHSH and CDR2 LQKENI. The CDR3 reads CASSLRQSETQYF. The CDR3 nucleotides read TGTGCCAGCTCACTACGACAGTCAGAGACCCAGTACTTC.

This chain uses TRBV7-2 with TRBJ2-1; 9 nucleotides match TRBD2. The ends lost 5 bases at V and 9 bases at J; junction bases unmatched: 11. This CDR3 spans 15 amino acids. Germline-derived CDR1 and CDR2 are SGHTA and FQGNSA. Here the CDR3 DNA reads TGTGCCAGCAGCCCCAGGGAGCGGGAGGCCGGTGAGCAGTTCTTC. It encodes CASSPREREAGEQFF.

The V call is TRBV19, the J call TRBJ2-1, with D possibly TRBD2 on 6 matching bases. This CDR3 spans 12 amino acids. Germline V gene data show CDR1 as LNHDA and CDR2 as SQIVND (reference sequence). The ends were cut back, 4 bases at V and 6 bases at J, with 7 bases in the middle. The CDR3 DNA follows: TGTGCCAGTAGTACCGGGGGCAATGAGCAGTTCTTC. It codes for CASSTGGNEQFF.

This chain connects TRBV29-1 to TRBJ2-3, with 7 nucleotides matching TRBD2. The CDR3 length is 17 residues. The germline CDR1 and CDR2 sequences are SQVTM and ANQGSEA. After removal of 1 base from V and 2 bases from J, the junction contained 12 bases not matched to a gene. The CDR3 coding sequence is TGCAGCGTTGAAGGGCTATACGCGGGAGCCCTCACAGATACGCAGTATTTT. Its protein product is CSVEGLYAGALTDTQYF.

This clone was seen only a few times. This chain connects TRBV19 to TRBJ1-3; tentative D call: TRBD1 (5 bases). Deletions cut 9 bases from V and 0 bases from J, with 15 bases between. The CDR3 consists of 15 residues. In germline, CDR1 is LNHDA, CDR2 SQIVND (reference sequence). This chain's CDR3 is CASTIPGFSGNTIYF. The CDR3 coding sequence is TGTGCCAGCACAATTCCAGGGTTCTCTGGAAACACCATATATTTT. The full variable domain, in which reference TRBV19 and TRBJ1-3 provide the parts outside the CDR3, is DGGITQSPKYLFRKEGQNVTLSCEQNLNHDAMYWYRQDPGQGLRLIYYSQIVNDFQKGDIAEGYSVSREKKESFPLTVTSAQKNPTAFYLCASTIPGFSGNTIYFGEGSWLTVV.

This rearrangement joins TRBV18 to TRBJ1-1, with TRBD1 matching 9 bases. V dropped 2 bases and J dropped 8; count of bases not matched to a gene: 6. CDR3 length: 14 residues. Germline V gene sequence: CDR1 KGHSH, CDR2 LQKENI. For the CDR3, the DNA is TGTGCCAGCTCACCAACGACAGGGGGTTTGGAAGCTTTCTTT. Translated: CASSPTTGGLEAFF. Full variable domain (outside the CDR3, taken from reference TRBV18 and TRBJ1-1): NAGVMQNPRHLVRRRGQEARLRCSPMKGHSHVYWYRQLPEEGLKFMVYLQKENIIDESGMPKERFSAEFPKEGPSILRIQQVVRGDSAAYFCASSPTTGGLEAFFGQGTRLTVV.

In this sample, this clone turned up a few times. This rearrangement joins TRBV19 to TRBJ2-2; D perhaps matches TRBD1 (5 bases). Germline V lookup: CDR1 LNHDA, CDR2 SQIVND (reference sequence). V gave up 2 bases and J gave up 4 bases, with 8 bases separating them. The CDR3 is made up of 14 amino acids. Written as DNA, the CDR3 is TGTGCCAGTAGTATAATGGGGCCCACCGGGGAGCTGTTTTTT. Translation: CASSIMGPTGELFF. The full variable domain, in which reference TRBV19 and TRBJ2-2 provide the parts outside the CDR3, is DGGITQSPKYLFRKEGQNVTLSCEQNLNHDAMYWYRQDPGQGLRLIYYSQIVNDFQKGDIAEGYSVSREKKESFPLTVTSAQKNPTAFYLCASSIMGPTGELFFGEGSRLTVL.

The chain couples TRBV7-6 to TRBJ1-1; 7 bases match TRBD1. This CDR3 region has 16 residues. V lost 6 bases to trimming and J lost 6 bases; unmatched junction nucleotides: 16. Per the germline V gene, CDR1 is SGHVS and CDR2 is FNYEAQ. The CDR3 protein is CASRDPRVGQGAEAFF. DNA for the CDR3: TGTGCCAGCAGGGACCCGCGGGTAGGGCAGGGGGCTGAAGCTTTCTTT. The full variable domain, completed using reference TRBV7-6 and TRBJ1-1, is GAGVSQSPRYKVTKRGQDVALRCDPISGHVSLYWYRQALGQGPEFLTYFNYEAQQDKSGLPNDRFSAERPEGSISTLTIQRTEQRDSAMYRCASRDPRVGQGAEAFFGQGTRLTVV.

The chain uses TRBV27 and TRBJ2-7; D is unclear. Germline assignment: CDR1 MNHEY and CDR2 SMNVEV (reference sequence). The CDR3 runs 13 residues. Trimming pared 4 bases from V and 3 bases from J, leaving 10 bases between. The CDR3 DNA sequence: TGTGCCAGCAGTTGGAGTCTAGGCTACGAGCAGTACTTC. Its translation: CASSWSLGYEQYF.

Details on this clone: At one end the junction does not follow the germline gene, possibly because of a read error. The rearrangement links TRBV5-6 to TRBJ2-5; TRBD2 agrees at 8 bases. This CDR3 has 14 amino acids. Looked up from germline, CDR1 is SGHDT and CDR2 is YYEEEE. The CDR3 spells CANSFLSSGETQYF. The CDR3 coding sequence is TGTGCCAACAGCTTTTTGTCTAGCGGGGAGACCCAGTACTTC.

V and J are TRBV2 and TRBJ1-2; D not certain. This CDR3 comprises 12 residues. CDR1 and CDR2 (germline): SNHLY, FYNNEI. The V end was cut by 3 bases, the J end by 5 bases, with 7 bases between. The CDR3 sequence: CASSDGKYGYTF. The CDR3 bases are TGTGCCAGCAGTGACGGGAAGTATGGCTACACCTTC.

This clone was detected only a few times. The chain is built from TRBV18 and TRBJ2-7, with 8 positions matching TRBD2. CDR1 is KGHSH, CDR2 LQKENI, per germline. V shed 6 bases, J shed 0 bases, and the junction held 4 bases outside the gene matches. This CDR3 is 14 amino acids long. The CDR3 bases are TGTGCCAGCTCCCGGGGGGGGCCCTCCTACGAGCAGTACTTC. Its translation: CASSRGGPSYEQYF.

The chain couples TRBV12-5 to TRBJ2-5; 7 bases are a match to TRBD2. Germline lookup yields CDR1 LGHNT and CDR2 FRNRAP. The V and J ends lost 0 bases and 2 bases, in that order; junction bases with no gene match: 15. The CDR3 extends over 19 amino acids. CDR3 loop: CASGLVVGLAGRVQETQYF. In DNA, the CDR3 is TGTGCTAGTGGTTTGGTAGTGGGTCTGGCGGGGAGGGTACAAGAGACCCAGTACTTC.

This clone was recorded once. The rearrangement links TRBV6-1 to TRBJ1-1; 9 bases are shared with TRBD1. V lost 8 bases to trimming and J lost 6 bases; unmatched junction nucleotides: 7. The CDR3 runs 13 residues. Germline CDR1 MNHNS, CDR2 SASEGT. DNA of the CDR3: TGTGCCAGCCTTGAAACAGGGGGCGCTGAAGCTTTCTTT. Its protein is CASLETGGAEAFF.

This clone has a handful of counts. This chain joins TRBV4-3 and TRBJ2-1; 7 bases are shared with TRBD1. V lost 1 base and J lost 7; bases outside the gene matches: 1. The V gene's germline CDR1 is LGHNA and CDR2 YSLEER. This CDR3 spans 13 amino acids. The CDR3 here is CASSQGDRNEQFF. Here the CDR3 DNA reads TGCGCCAGCAGCCAAGGGGACAGAAATGAGCAGTTCTTC.

The V call is TRBV10-3, the J call TRBJ1-1; 8 bases match TRBD1. CDR1 is ENHRY and CDR2 is SYGVKD in the germline V gene. Losses at the gene ends were 5 bases for V and 2 bases for J; bases not matched to a gene: 4. The CDR3 is 14 residues long. CDR3 protein: CAISTTGGNTEAFF. CDR3 coding DNA: TGTGCCATCAGTACTACAGGGGGTAACACTGAAGCTTTCTTT.

Comments on this clone: The same CDR3 arises from other DNA sequences in this sample as well. The V call is TRBV7-3, the J call TRBJ2-2, with a possible D match to TRBD2 (6 bases). V shed 3 bases and J shed 5 bases, with 10 bases lying between them. The CDR3 covers 14 residues. Germline V lookup: CDR1 SGHTA, CDR2 FQGTGA. CDR3 sequence: CASSLTGVTGELFF. Here the CDR3 DNA reads TGTGCCAGCAGCTTGACGGGGGTTACCGGGGAGCTGTTTTTT.

With respect to this clone: The identical CDR3 is also encoded by other nucleotide sequences in the sample. The rearrangement uses TRBV5-1 and TRBJ2-5; 11 bases agree with TRBD1. V shed 4 bases and J 3 bases; nucleotides not matched to a gene: 5. The length of the CDR3 is 15 residues. CDR1 and CDR2 from the germline V gene are SGHRS and YFSETQ. This CDR3 reads CASSGGTGGEETQYF. The CDR3 coding sequence is TGCGCCAGCAGCGGCGGGACAGGGGGGGAAGAGACCCAGTACTTC.